Listed below are T cell receptor beta chains from one sample, sequenced in a study of T-cell reconstitution after alpha-beta-depleted transplantation in children. TCRdb independently ran MiXCR on the PCR reads; one entry per CDR3 protein. The sample lists 900,000 or so distinct CDR3 sequences; roughly 15% were seen once. The sample was PBMCs, mostly from graft donor cells, taken 360 days after TCRalphabeta/CD19-depleted stem cell transplant. These receptors were taken from a male patient between 10 and 17 years old who had a stem cell transplant for acute lymphoblastic leukemia, so the T cells may come from the graft donor. The CDR3 runs from the conserved cysteine through the conserved F or W. D genes are given only for firm matches. A row's size may be missing; if present it is once, few, many or a size class.

V gene	J gene	clone size	D gene	CDR3 protein	CDR3 DNA
TRBV7-9	TRBJ2-3	NA	NA	CASSPLQTNTQYF	TGTGCCAGCAGCCCATTACAGACTAATACGCAGTATTTT
TRBV7-8	TRBJ1-1	few	NA	CASSFQELMNTEAFF	TGTGCCAGCAGCTTCCAGGAACTTATGAACACTGAAGCTTTCTTT
TRBV5-1	TRBJ2-1	NA	NA	CASSLGWTGFNEQFF	TGCGCCAGCAGCCTAGGGTGGACTGGGTTCAATGAGCAGTTCTTC
TRBV4-1	TRBJ2-7	NA	NA	CASSHGRGSSYEQYF	TGCGCCAGCAGCCATGGCAGGGGCAGTTCCTACGAGCAGTACTTC
TRBV24-1	TRBJ2-7	few	NA	CATSDHYSGGTNYEQYF	TGTGCCACCAGTGACCATTACTCGGGGGGCACGAACTACGAGCAGTACTTC
TRBV7-8	TRBJ2-7	few	NA	CASSRPRVHYEQYF	TGTGCCAGCAGCCGACCAAGAGTGCACTACGAGCAGTACTTC
TRBV3-1	TRBJ2-7	NA	TRBD2	CASSQRVLLAVEQYF	TGTGCCAGCAGCCAGAGGGTTCTTCTAGCGGTAGAGCAGTACTTC
TRBV6-1	TRBJ2-7	NA	NA	CASRTTLLEYEQYF	TGTGCCAGCAGGACGACACTACTAGAGTACGAGCAGTACTTC
TRBV20-1	TRBJ1-5	NA	TRBD1	CSAPRDRNSNQPQHF	TGCAGTGCTCCTCGGGACAGGAATAGCAATCAGCCCCAGCATTTT
TRBV12-3/TRBV12-4	TRBJ2-7	few	NA	CASSQTPPGYEQYF	TGTGCCAGCAGTCAAACGCCCCCGGGCTACGAGCAGTACTTC
TRBV12-3/TRBV12-4	TRBJ2-7	NA	TRBD2	CASSPGGKLAGEHEQYF	TGTGCCAGCAGCCCCGGGGGTAAACTAGCGGGAGAACACGAGCAGTACTTC
TRBV11-3	TRBJ2-4	few	TRBD2	CASSLGLAVPLAKNIQYF	TGTGCCAGCAGCTTGGGACTAGCGGTACCCCTAGCCAAAAACATTCAGTACTTC
TRBV2	TRBJ2-3	NA	NA	CASSEEIDLVPSTDTQYF	TGTGCCAGCAGTGAAGAAATCGACTTGGTTCCCTCCACAGATACGCAGTATTTT
TRBV3-1	TRBJ1-5	few	TRBD1	CASSQVSGGQPQHF	TGTGCCAGCAGCCAAGTTTCAGGGGGGCAGCCCCAGCATTTT
TRBV19	TRBJ2-2	NA	NA	CASSLTGGGELFF	TGTGCCAGTAGCCTTACCGGAGGAGGGGAGCTGTTTTTT
TRBV27	TRBJ2-7	few	TRBD2	CASSDLAGGYYEQYF	TGTGCCAGCAGTGACCTAGCGGGAGGGTACTACGAGCAGTACTTC
TRBV10-1	TRBJ2-3	few	TRBD2	CASSVLAGGSTDTQYF	TGCGCCAGCAGTGTTCTAGCGGGAGGGAGCACAGATACGCAGTATTTT
TRBV4-2	TRBJ2-1	few	NA	CASSSGRWELNEQFF	TGTGCCAGCTCTTCGGGAAGATGGGAGTTGAATGAGCAGTTCTTC
TRBV13	TRBJ2-1	NA	NA	CASSPGDLLGGNEQFF	TGTGCCAGCAGCCCGGGGGACCTACTAGGAGGCAATGAGCAGTTCTTC
TRBV18	TRBJ2-1	NA	TRBD2	CASSRASGGASSYNEQFF	TGTGCCAGCTCACGAGCTAGCGGGGGAGCGAGCTCCTACAATGAGCAGTTCTTC
TRBV7-6	TRBJ1-3	few	NA	CASSNMQGKGNTIYF	TGTGCCAGCAGCAACATGCAGGGGAAGGGAAACACCATATATTTT
TRBV29-1	TRBJ2-7	many	TRBD2	CSVEDSGSYEQYF	TGCAGCGTTGAGGATAGCGGGAGCTACGAGCAGTACTTC